Below are 5 T cell receptor beta chains sequenced from a single sample in a study of T-cell memory formation after mild COVID-19. In TCRdb, the 5' RACE reads were re-called with MiXCR into one record per CDR3 protein. The sample shows about 560,000 distinct CDR3 sequences, around 17% of them seen only once. Sequences were obtained from PBMCs or a T cell subset sorted from them (not recorded which). The receptors come from an adult woman who had mild COVID-19 (a few samples of this study predate the infection). Cell type and time point are not known.

This clonotype was seen a few times. The rearrangement joins TRBV20-1 to TRBJ2-5; 7 nucleotides agree with TRBD1. The germline V gene encodes CDR1 DFQATT and CDR2 SNEGSKA (reference sequence). The CDR3 totals 13 residues. The chain's CDR3 is CRAARQGQETQYF. DNA of the CDR3: TGCAGAGCCGCTAGACAGGGCCAAGAGACCCAGTACTTC.

The chain joins TRBV10-3 to TRBJ2-3; the D gene is possibly TRBD2 (6 bases). This CDR3 has 17 amino acids. Trimming stripped 0 bases from V and 4 bases from J, with 17 bases between. Germline CDR1 is ENHRY and CDR2 is SYGVKD. CDR3 sequence: CAISESELETSPDTQYF. CDR3 sequence (DNA): TGTGCCATCAGTGAGTCGGAGCTGGAGACTAGTCCAGATACGCAGTATTTT.

The V and J genes are TRBV6-5 and TRBJ2-7; D unresolved. V was shortened by 0 bases and J by 4 bases, with 10 bases between the two germline ends. The CDR3 has 14 residues. CDR1 and CDR2 from the germline V gene are MNHEY and SVGAGI. The CDR3 DNA sequence: TGTGCCAGCAGTTACTCGGCTCAAGTTTACGAGCAGTACTTC. Protein sequence: CASSYSAQVYEQYF.

The J gene is TRBJ2-7, the V gene TRBV20-1; D unclear. CDR3 size: 12 residues. V lost 3 bases and J lost 0, with 6 bases in between. The germline gives CDR1 DFQATT, CDR2 SNEGSKA (reference sequence). CDR3 DNA sequence: TGCAGTGCTAGCGAGGACTCCTACGAGCAGTACTTC. Translating it yields CSASEDSYEQYF.

This clonotype was observed a handful of times. The chain recombines TRBV5-1 with TRBJ2-3; TRBD2 agrees at 14 bases. The CDR3 has 17 residues. Germline CDR1 is SGHRS and CDR2 is YFSETQ. After removal of 4 bases from V and 3 bases from J, the junction contained 7 bases not matched to a gene. Here the CDR3 DNA reads TGCGCCAGCAGCCCAGGGACTAGCGGGGGAGGTACAGATACGCAGTATTTT. It yields the protein CASSPGTSGGGTDTQYF.